This TCR beta chain was documented in a study of T-cell reconstitution after alpha-beta-depleted transplantation in children. Unique molecular identifiers were incorporated into the prepared TCRbeta library. In TCRdb, the PCR reads were re-called with MiXCR into one record per CDR3 protein. This sample yields 150,000 to 250,000 distinct CDR3 sequences, of which approximately 14% are seen a single time; about 13% belongs to the top ten. This clonotype was recorded many times. This CDR3 spans 15 amino acids. The trim removed 6 bases at V and 4 bases at J, leaving 7 bases unmatched. The germline gives CDR1 MNHNS, CDR2 SASEGT.

The chain employs TRBV6-1 and TRBJ2-2, with 8 bases identical to TRBD2. The specimen was PBMCs from the stem cell graft donor, collected from the stem cell graft. The sequence was obtained from a human donor who donated a stem cell graft to a child with acute lymphoblastic leukemia. The CDR3 loop is CASREREKITGELFF. The CDR3, as DNA: TGTGCCAGCAGAGAGCGGGAGAAGATCACCGGGGAGCTGTTTTTT.